This TCR beta chain was identified in a study of regulatory T cells in long-lasting Graves disease. This clonotype was counted at least ten times. Its antigen remains unidentified. CDR3 regions were amplified by Arm-PCR using iRepertoire HTBI primers to build TCR beta libraries. TCRdb re-derived calls from the multiplex PCR reads in MiXCR, one entry per CDR3 protein. The table has approximately 350,000 distinct CDR3 sequences, about 23% seen once. Germline CDR1 is MDHEN and CDR2 is SYDVKM. The V end was cut by 4 bases, the J end by 1 base, with 4 bases between. The CDR3 has 12 amino acids. Time point specified: persistent/refractory GD, antithyroid drugs over 5 years with positive TRAb. Extracted PBMC RNA gave rise to the TCR library. Regarding the study as a whole: Persistent patients shared more public clonotypes (2,741) than newly diagnosed patients (roughly 960).

This specimen consisted of peripheral blood mononuclear cells (PBMCs), obtained when the disease was refractory, from a patient treated with antithyroid drugs. The J gene is TRBJ1-2, the V gene TRBV28; D gene uncertain. This clonotype was obtained from a woman in her thirties or forties with Graves disease. The CDR3 DNA sequence: TGTGCCAGCAGTTGGTATAACTATGGCTACACCTTC. The encoded protein is CASSWYNYGYTF.